These 22 T cell receptor beta chains were all obtained from the same sample, sequenced in a study of T cell clonotyping in hematopoietic cell transplantation. Assay: immunoSEQ multiplex PCR; the TCRdb copy retains only in-frame clones and omits some. The table lists about 19,000 clones, around 77% of them singletons, with less than 20% in the top ten. Sample time point: recipient sample about 28 days before transplant, after cytoreduction. The sequenced sample was peripheral blood mononuclear cells, obtained before stem cell transplant. The receptor source for this set is a man aged 55 to 70 with acute myeloid leukemia. Some clones in this sample may be carry-over from other donors' samples.

This clone was counted a few times. The chain combines TRBV7-2 with TRBJ2-7, with a possible D match to TRBD2 (5 bases). Trimming cost V 5 bases and J 2 bases, with 7 bases left between them. CDR1 is SGHTA, CDR2 FQGNSA, per germline. CDR3 size: 12 residues. CDR3 in DNA: TGTGCCAGCAGCCGTAGCGCCTACGAGCAGTACTTC. Translated, it gives CASSRSAYEQYF.

This chain links TRBV7-6 with TRBJ2-3, with D possibly being TRBD1 (6 bases). This CDR3 has 17 residues. V was pared by 0 bases and J by 1 base, with 14 bases between. Germline CDR1 and CDR2: SGHVS and FNYEAQ. The CDR3 is CASSLALGGEGTDTQYF. The CDR3, as DNA: TGTGCCAGCAGCTTAGCGCTAGGGGGTGAAGGCACAGATACGCAGTATTTT.

The rearrangement uses TRBV7-6 and TRBJ2-7; the D call may be TRBD1 or TRBD2 (5 bases each). Trimming removed 8 bases at V and 6 bases at J, with 17 bases between. The CDR3 is 13 residues long. In germline, CDR1 is SGHVS, CDR2 FNYEAQ. This CDR3 is CASSLGTSGEQYF. Here the CDR3 DNA reads TGTGCCAGCTCACTCGGGACGAGTGGCGAGCAGTACTTC.

This clone showed up just once. The chain links TRBV5-1 to TRBJ1-3, with 8 bases fitting TRBD1. The trim removed 0 bases at V and 4 bases at J, leaving 6 bases unmatched. Germline CDR1 and CDR2: SGHRS and YFSETQ. The length of the CDR3 is 16 residues. CDR3 coding DNA: TGCGCCAGCAGCTTGGCCGCAGGGGGCGACGGAAACACCATATATTTT. This gives the protein CASSLAAGGDGNTIYF.

V is TRBV23-1 and J is TRBJ1-5; 7 bases map to TRBD1. TRBV23-1 is labeled an ORF, and its function is uncertain. The CDR3 has 22 residues. The trim removed 3 bases at V and 6 bases at J, leaving 29 bases unmatched. The CDR3 nucleotides read TGCGCCAGCAGTCATCCCGTGGAGGGGGCGGGGGACCCAATAAGCTCTCTTCAGCCCCAGCATTTT. The encoded protein is CASSHPVEGAGDPISSLQPQHF.

The chain carries TRBV7-2 and TRBJ2-2; D not certain. CDR1 is SGHTA, CDR2 FQGNSA, per germline. This CDR3 is built from 13 residues. V lost 3 bases to trimming and J lost 2 bases, with 4 bases between them. The CDR3: CASSLRNTGELFF. The DNA for the CDR3 is TGTGCCAGCAGCTTGAGAAACACCGGGGAGCTGTTTTTT.

The V gene is TRBV7-8, the J gene TRBJ2-1, with TRBD1 as a possible D gene (6 bases). The V gene's germline CDR1 is SGHVS and CDR2 FQNEAQ. CDR3 length equals 15 residues. Deletions cut 4 bases from V and 5 bases from J, with 15 bases between. Here the CDR3 DNA reads TGTGCCAGCAGCTCATACTTACAGGGCCACAATGAGCAGTTCTTC. It is translated as CASSSYLQGHNEQFF.

Only a few counts were recorded for this clone. The chain joins TRBV5-1 to TRBJ1-2; D gene ambiguous. The V and J ends lost 0 bases and 2 bases respectively, with 14 bases between them. The V gene's germline CDR1 is SGHRS and CDR2 YFSETQ. The CDR3 has 16 residues. The CDR3 sequence: CASSLGLAPRNYGYTF. The CDR3 nucleotides read TGCGCCAGCAGCTTGGGATTGGCGCCTCGCAACTATGGCTACACCTTC.

This clone has only one observation. The rearrangement joins TRBV30 to TRBJ2-3; D may be TRBD2 (5 bases). Germline-derived CDR1 and CDR2 are GTSNPN and SVGIG (reference sequence). The CDR3 is made up of 12 amino acids. Trimming cost V 4 bases and J 1 base, with 6 bases left between them. This CDR3 reads CAWKEGTDTQYF. The CDR3 region has the DNA TGTGCCTGGAAGGAGGGCACAGATACGCAGTATTTT.

The V call is TRBV9, the J call TRBJ2-7; D unclear. V was trimmed by 2 bases and J by 6 bases, leaving 15 bases between them. Germline CDR1 and CDR2: SGDLS and YYNGEE. The CDR3 loop spans 14 amino acids. The CDR3 coding sequence is TGTGCCAGCAGCGTTCAAGGATGGGGATCCGAGCAGTACTTC. It codes for CASSVQGWGSEQYF.

The chain employs TRBV7-6 and TRBJ2-6, with D uncertain. The CDR3 has 14 residues. The V end was cut by 3 bases, the J end by 1 base, with 4 bases between. Germline V gene data show CDR1 as SGHVS and CDR2 as FNYEAQ. CDR3 bases: TGTGCCAGCAGCTTGCGGTCTGGGGCCAACGTCCTGACTTTC. This gives the protein CASSLRSGANVLTF.

This chain uses TRBV7-6 with TRBJ1-3; D is ambiguous. V was cut by 5 bases and J by 4 bases, with 12 bases left in between. The CDR3 runs to 14 residues. Germline V gives CDR1 SGHVS, CDR2 FNYEAQ. The CDR3: CASSQSWAGNTIYF. In DNA form, the CDR3 reads TGTGCCAGCAGCCAGTCGTGGGCCGGAAACACCATATATTTT.

The V gene is TRBV28, the J gene TRBJ2-2; tentatively, D is TRBD1 (5 bases). CDR3 length equals 15 residues. From germline, CDR1 is MDHEN and CDR2 SYDVKM. The V and J ends lost 5 bases and 5 bases respectively, with 15 bases between them. The CDR3 region is CASSIGKGATGELFF. CDR3 nucleotides: TGTGCCAGCAGTATCGGAAAAGGGGCGACCGGGGAGCTGTTTTTT.

This clone has only one observation. The chain employs TRBV5-1 and TRBJ1-4; D might be TRBD1 (6 bases). This CDR3 has 17 amino acids. The ends were cut back, 0 bases at V and 2 bases at J, with 14 bases in the middle. Looked up from germline, CDR1 is SGHRS and CDR2 is YFSETQ. The CDR3 bases are TGCGCCAGCAGCTTGGAATCTCAGGGGTGGACTAATGAAAAACTGTTTTTT. Encoded protein: CASSLESQGWTNEKLFF.

The J gene is TRBJ1-2, the V gene TRBV6-1; possible D gene TRBD1, 5 bases. Deletions cut 7 bases from V and 0 bases from J, with 15 bases between. This CDR3 is built from 15 residues. Germline-derived CDR1 and CDR2 are MNHNS and SASEGT. The CDR3 loop reads CASILGALANYGYTF. The CDR3 coding sequence is TGTGCCAGCATTCTAGGGGCCCTTGCTAACTATGGCTACACCTTC.

V usage is TRBV15 and J usage is TRBJ2-1; 11 nucleotides agree with TRBD2. CDR1 is LNHNV, CDR2 YYDKDF, per germline (reference sequence). J lost 8 bases, V lost 2 bases, and 8 bases had no gene match. This CDR3 is built from 16 residues. The CDR3 DNA reads as TGTGCCACCAGCAGAAATAGCGGGGGGGCCTCAGATGAGCAGTTCTTC. The encoded protein is CATSRNSGGASDEQFF.

The chain uses TRBV7-2 and TRBJ2-7; 7 bases match TRBD2. The CDR3 is made up of 13 amino acids. The germline V gene has CDR1 SGHTA and CDR2 FQGNSA. V was clipped by 1 base and J by 7 bases; unmatched bases: 4. The CDR3 coding sequence is TGTGCCAGCAGCTTAGATTGGGGGGGGGAGCAGTACTTC. Its translation: CASSLDWGGEQYF.

V gene TRBV2 combines with J gene TRBJ1-3, with 9 bases identical to TRBD1. The CDR3 length is 13 residues. After removal of 7 bases from V and 8 bases from J, the junction contained 6 bases not matched to a gene. Germline V gene lookup returns CDR1 SNHLY and CDR2 FYNNEI. The CDR3 here is CASTLDRGDTIYF. CDR3 sequence (DNA): TGTGCCAGCACTTTGGACAGGGGAGACACCATATATTTT.

This clone was counted only a few times. The chain employs TRBV25-1 and TRBJ2-5; TRBD1 might be the D (6 bases). The end of the DNA is better explained by TRBJ2-7, so the J call may be wrong. In germline, CDR1 is MGHDK, CDR2 SYGVNS. The CDR3 is 14 residues long. The CDR3 sequence is CASSEKDRRYEQYF. In DNA form, the CDR3 reads TGTGCCAGCAGTGAAAAAGACAGGAGGTACGAGCAGTACTTC.

By sample share, this clone is medium-sized. The CDR3 sequence is CSAERPNSYEQYF. The CDR3 bases are TGCAGCGCGGAACGGCCAAACTCCTACGAGCAGTACTTC. The chain carries TRBV29-1 and TRBJ2-7; unclear D gene. Trimming stripped 7 bases from V and 0 bases from J, with 13 bases between. The CDR3 has 13 residues. The germline V gene encodes CDR1 SQVTM and CDR2 ANQGSEA.

This clone has only one observation. CDR3 region: CASSDSAGMATQPQHF. The CDR3 DNA reads as TGTGCCAGCAGTGATTCGGCAGGGATGGCAACTCAGCCCCAGCATTTT. V usage is TRBV6-1 and J usage is TRBJ1-5; weak D call: TRBD1 (5 bases). This CDR3 has 16 amino acids. Deletions cut 3 bases from V and 6 bases from J, with 18 bases between. Per germline, CDR1 MNHNS and CDR2 SASEGT.

The chain combines TRBV7-2 with TRBJ2-5; weak D call: TRBD1 (6 bases). Germline values: CDR1 SGHTA, CDR2 FQGNSA. The CDR3 length is 15 residues. With 3 bases removed from V and 5 bases from J, the gap between germline ends came to 16 bases. The chain's CDR3 is CASSFQQGTGETQYF. CDR3 nucleotide sequence: TGTGCCAGCAGCTTCCAACAGGGAACCGGTGAGACCCAGTACTTC. Variable domain in full (rest from reference TRBV7-2 and TRBJ2-5): GAGVSQSPSNKVTEKGKDVELRCDPISGHTALYWYRQSLGQGLEFLIYFQGNSAPDKSGLPSDRFSAERTGGSVSTLTIQRTQQEDSAVYLCASSFQQGTGETQYFGPGTRLLVL.